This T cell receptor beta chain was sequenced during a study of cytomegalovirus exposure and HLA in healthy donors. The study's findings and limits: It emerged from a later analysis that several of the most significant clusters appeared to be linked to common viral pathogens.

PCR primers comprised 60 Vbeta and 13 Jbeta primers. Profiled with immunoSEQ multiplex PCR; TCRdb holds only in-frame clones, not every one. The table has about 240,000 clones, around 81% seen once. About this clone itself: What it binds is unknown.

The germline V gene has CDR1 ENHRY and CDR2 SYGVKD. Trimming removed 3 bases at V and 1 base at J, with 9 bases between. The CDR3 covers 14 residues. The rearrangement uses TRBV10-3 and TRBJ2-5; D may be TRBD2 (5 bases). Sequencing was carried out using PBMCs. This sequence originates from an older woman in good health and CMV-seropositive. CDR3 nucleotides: TGTGCCATCAGTGAAACGGGGTCCCAAGAGACCCAGTACTTC. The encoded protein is CAISETGSQETQYF.